The text below deals with one T cell receptor beta chain. The data derive from a study of spatial heterogeneity in lung cancer. Study context: Detected beta-chain sequences consistently exceeded alpha-chain sequences.

Time point indicated: sample taken at primary tumor resection. Sequencing was performed on whole RNA extracted from tumor and nontumor lung tissue, or from frozen PBMC, and the material was left unsorted. TCRdb redid the calling of the 5' RACE reads with MiXCR, one entry per CDR3 protein. The sample carries tens of thousands of distinct CDR3 sequences, 5.2% recorded once. CDR1 and CDR2 from the germline V gene are LGHDT and YNNKEL (reference sequence). V lost 5 bases to trimming and J lost 0 bases, with 8 bases between them. The CDR3 covers 14 residues. The source was PBMCs, collected at surgery. The chain has TRBV3-1 and TRBJ2-1; D ambiguous. This TCR derives from a female donor with early-stage non-small cell lung cancer. CDR3: CASSMGVSYNEQFF. In nucleotides, the CDR3 is TGTGCCAGCAGCATGGGCGTCTCCTACAATGAGCAGTTCTTC.